Presented here are 23 T cell receptor beta chains from one specimen sequenced in a study of OX40 agonist ivuxolimab in advanced cancers. This table comes from immunoSEQ multiplex PCR, and its TCRdb copy is limited to in-frame clones, with some not included. The sample holds about 14,000 clones, about 89% seen once. Material: CD4+ or CD8+ T cells sorted from blood, obtained in a trial of the OX40 agonist ivuxolimab. These receptors were taken from an adult with an advanced solid tumor such as melanoma, head and neck, liver or kidney cancer.

The chain carries TRBV19 and TRBJ2-2; no clear D. The CDR3 totals 14 residues. Trimming took 5 bases from V and 0 from J, leaving 7 bases between them. Germline lookup yields CDR1 LNHDA and CDR2 SQIVND (reference sequence). The CDR3 is CASSQDANTGELFF. CDR3 nucleotides: TGTGCCAGTAGTCAGGACGCGAACACCGGGGAGCTGTTTTTT.

This sequence joins TRBV5-5 and TRBJ2-6; D uncertain. Germline values: CDR1 SGHKS, CDR2 YYEKEE (reference sequence). This CDR3 contains 17 residues. With 3 bases removed from V and 2 bases from J, the gap between germline ends came to 15 bases. The CDR3 reads CASSSPAFEAGANVLTF. CDR3 in DNA: TGTGCCAGCAGCTCCCCGGCATTCGAGGCTGGGGCCAACGTCCTGACTTTC.

This clone has a handful of counts. The rearrangement joins TRBV29-1 to TRBJ1-1, with TRBD1 as a possible D gene (5 bases). Trimming stripped 7 bases from V and 1 base from J, with 7 bases between. CDR1 is SQVTM and CDR2 is ANQGSEA in the germline V gene. The CDR3 totals 11 residues. As DNA, the CDR3 is TGCAGCGGGACAAAGAACACTGAAGCTTTCTTT. This sequence encodes CSGTKNTEAFF. Full variable domain (missing parts from reference TRBV29-1 and TRBJ1-1): SAVISQKPSRDICQRGTSLTIQCQVDSQVTMMFWYRQQPGQSLTLIATANQGSEATYESGFVIDKFPISRPNLTFSTLTVSNMSPEDSSIYLCSGTKNTEAFFGQGTRLTVV.

This chain joins TRBV4-1 and TRBJ2-7, with TRBD1 matching over 9 bases. CDR1 and CDR2 (germline): MGHRA, YSYEKL. The V gene end was trimmed by 6 bases and the J gene end by 3 bases; junction bases not matched to a gene: 12. The CDR3 spans 16 residues. CDR3 in DNA: TGCGCCAGCAGTGTCCCCGGGACAGGGAATCTCTACGAGCAGTACTTC. Translated: CASSVPGTGNLYEQYF.

This chain uses TRBV2 with TRBJ2-7; D is perhaps TRBD1 (6 bases). Germline lookup yields CDR1 SNHLY and CDR2 FYNNEI. The CDR3 consists of 12 residues. V was shortened by 10 bases and J by 4 bases, with 14 bases between the two germline ends. The CDR3 loop is CAKHGQGYEQYF. DNA for the CDR3: TGTGCCAAGCACGGTCAGGGGTACGAGCAGTACTTC.

The chain couples TRBV27 to TRBJ2-1, with 8 positions matching TRBD2. With 6 bases clipped from V and 0 bases from J, the junction kept 13 bases outside the gene matches. The CDR3 is 18 amino acids. The germline V gene has CDR1 MNHEY and CDR2 SMNVEV (reference sequence). For the CDR3, the DNA is TGTGCCAGCAGAGGATTTAGCGGGAAGGCGAGCTCCTACAATGAGCAGTTCTTC. This encodes CASRGFSGKASSYNEQFF.

This rearrangement joins TRBV27 to TRBJ2-7; perhaps TRBD2 as D (5 bases). The CDR3 loop spans 14 amino acids. CDR1 and CDR2 from the germline V gene are MNHEY and SMNVEV (reference sequence). The V end was cut by 6 bases, the J end by 2 bases, with 14 bases between. The CDR3, as DNA: TGTGCCAGCAGGATCGGGATGGGTCCCTACGAGCAGTACTTC. Its translation: CASRIGMGPYEQYF.

CDR3 bases: TGTGCCAGCAGCTCAGGGGTAGAGCAGTTCTTC. This codes for CASSSGVEQFF. V and J are TRBV7-9 and TRBJ2-1; possibly TRBD1 for D (6 bases). Germline-derived CDR1 and CDR2 are SEHNR and FQNEAQ (reference sequence). CDR3 length: 11 amino acids. The V end lost 4 bases, the J end lost 10 bases, and 8 bases lay between the germline ends.

With respect to this clone: A clone one base away is much larger, so this may be a read error. This CDR3 is also generated by other DNA sequences in the sample. The chain recombines TRBV9 with TRBJ2-2, with D unclear. The CDR3 has 12 residues. In germline, CDR1 is SGDLS, CDR2 YYNGEE. Between the trimmed V and J ends, which lost 1 base and 5 bases, there was a span of 3 bases. The CDR3 loop is CASSVNTGELFF. CDR3 in DNA: TGTGCCAGCAGCGTAAATACCGGGGAGCTGTTTTTT.

This rearrangement joins TRBV11-2 to TRBJ2-1, with 8 bases identical to TRBD2. The CDR3 runs to 13 residues. Germline V gene data show CDR1 as SGHAT and CDR2 as FQNNGV. V lost 5 bases and J lost 8; bases outside the gene matches: 5. The CDR3 sequence: CASSPGTRHEQFF. CDR3 sequence (DNA): TGTGCCAGCAGCCCCGGGACTAGGCATGAGCAGTTCTTC.

V gene TRBV5-1 combines with J gene TRBJ2-7; maybe TRBD1 (5 bases). CDR1 SGHRS and CDR2 YFSETQ come from the germline V gene. Trimming stripped 3 bases from V and 3 bases from J, with 10 bases between. The CDR3 is made up of 13 amino acids. The chain's CDR3 is CASSWGDSYEQYF. The CDR3 bases are TGCGCCAGCAGCTGGGGCGACAGCTACGAGCAGTACTTC.

The chain joins TRBV27 to TRBJ2-1; no firm D call. This CDR3 comprises 13 residues. The germline V gene encodes CDR1 MNHEY and CDR2 SMNVEV (reference sequence). Trimming left V 5 bases short and J 0 bases short, with 5 bases between. CDR3 loop: CASSTASYNEQFF. The CDR3 DNA reads as TGTGCCAGCAGTACAGCCTCCTACAATGAGCAGTTCTTC.

V gene TRBV21-1 combines with J gene TRBJ2-3; the listed D gene, TRBD2, was not tested against the DNA. TRBV21-1 constitutes a pseudogene. The CDR3 runs 16 residues. The CDR3 DNA sequence: TGTGCCAGCATTAGCGGGGAAGGGGGGGGCACAGATACGCAGTATTTT. Translating it yields CASISGEGGGTDTQYF.

V gene TRBV11-2 combines with J gene TRBJ2-5; 7 bases fit TRBD2. V shed 2 bases and J 4 bases; nucleotides not matched to a gene: 7. Germline-derived CDR1 and CDR2 are SGHAT and FQNNGV. CDR3 length: 15 residues. The CDR3 spells CASSLTLAERETQYF. The CDR3 nucleotides read TGTGCCAGCAGCTTAACTCTAGCGGAGAGAGAGACCCAGTACTTC.

This chain uses TRBV7-3 with TRBJ2-1, with a tentative D call TRBD1 (6 bases). Germline V CDR1 and CDR2: SGHTA, FQGTGA. Trimming cost V 5 bases and J 2 bases, with 13 bases left between them. The length of the CDR3 is 15 residues. This CDR3 reads CASSTPGTPYNEQFF. The CDR3 DNA reads as TGTGCCAGCAGCACGCCCGGGACACCCTACAATGAGCAGTTCTTC.

J is TRBJ1-2 and V is TRBV19; TRBD1 is a possible D gene (6 bases). Germline values: CDR1 LNHDA, CDR2 SQIVND (reference sequence). Trimming took off 5 bases at V and 1 base at J, with 14 bases between the two ends. The CDR3 has 15 residues. CDR3 nucleotide sequence: TGTGCCAGTAGTTCCCGACAGGAGATTAACTATGGCTACACCTTC. Translated, it gives CASSSRQEINYGYTF.

This chain links TRBV25-1 with TRBJ1-2, with a weak D call TRBD1 (6 bases). Between the trimmed V and J ends, which lost 0 bases and 6 bases, there was a span of 17 bases. Looked up from germline, CDR1 is MGHDK and CDR2 is SYGVNS. This CDR3 has 16 residues. CDR3 coding DNA: TGTGCCAGCAGTGAATATAGACAGGAGGGGATGGATGGCTACACCTTC. Protein: CASSEYRQEGMDGYTF.

The chain combines TRBV10-2 with TRBJ2-4, with D maybe TRBD2 (5 bases). The germline V gene has CDR1 WSHSY and CDR2 SAAADI. Trimming took 0 bases from V and 1 from J, leaving 7 bases between them. The CDR3 covers 15 residues. Here the CDR3 DNA reads TGCGCCAGCAGTGAGTCCTCGGGGGCCAAAAACATTCAGTACTTC. Protein: CASSESSGAKNIQYF.

CDR3 protein: CASSLGTNFYEQYF. The CDR3 bases are TGTGCCAGCAGCTTAGGTACTAACTTCTACGAGCAGTACTTC. J is TRBJ2-7 and V is TRBV13; D gene uncertain. Germline values: CDR1 PRHDT, CDR2 FYEKMQ (reference sequence). The ends were cut back, 0 bases at V and 3 bases at J, with 9 bases in the middle. The CDR3 contains 14 residues.

This sequence joins TRBV4-1 and TRBJ1-1; D is ambiguous. This CDR3 comprises 13 residues. V shed 1 base and J shed 2 bases, with 5 bases lying between them. CDR1 is MGHRA and CDR2 is YSYEKL in the germline V gene. This CDR3 reads CASSQVGNTEAFF. For the CDR3, the DNA is TGCGCCAGCAGCCAAGTGGGAAACACTGAAGCTTTCTTT.

The chain employs TRBV14 and TRBJ2-7; D gene ambiguous. Between the trimmed V and J ends, which lost 1 base and 4 bases, there was a span of 8 bases. Germline V gene lookup returns CDR1 SGHDN and CDR2 FVKESK. CDR3 size: 13 residues. The CDR3 region has the DNA TGTGCCAGCAGCCAAGTATTAGGGTACGAGCAGTACTTC. Amino acids: CASSQVLGYEQYF.

This sequence joins TRBV6-5 and TRBJ1-1; 7 bases are shared with TRBD1. CDR3 length: 14 residues. Trimming took 8 bases from V and 5 from J; bases not matched to a gene: 11. Germline CDR1 MNHEY, CDR2 SVGAGI. CDR3 sequence: CASSPGTVTTEAFF. Here the CDR3 DNA reads TGTGCCAGCTCCCCCGGGACAGTTACGACTGAAGCTTTCTTT.

This clone was observed a handful of times. The chain employs TRBV19 and TRBJ1-6; D might be TRBD1 (5 bases). The V end lost 4 bases, the J end lost 14 bases, and 15 bases lay between the germline ends. The length of the CDR3 is 13 residues. Germline lookup yields CDR1 LNHDA and CDR2 SQIVND (reference sequence). CDR3 nucleotides: TGTGCCAGTAGTACTGGAGGGGACGCATCCCTCCACTTT. It specifies CASSTGGDASLHF.